The 2 T cell receptor beta chains below all came from one sample that was sequenced in a study of regulatory T cells in long-lasting Graves disease. As to time point: newly diagnosed GD, antithyroid drugs for less than 3 months. PBMC RNA was the source of the TCR library. Building of the TCR beta libraries involved iRepertoire HTBI primers and Arm-PCR of CDR3 regions. TCRdb reprocessed the multiplex PCR reads with MiXCR, giving one entry per CDR3 protein. Of some 250,000 distinct CDR3 sequences detected, about 18% appear once; the ten largest clones hold roughly 23%. The sample consisted of peripheral blood mononuclear cells (PBMCs), taken at new diagnosis, from a patient treated with antithyroid drugs. The receptors were sampled from a female donor with Graves disease.

This clonotype was seen at least ten times. This rearrangement joins TRBV3-1 to TRBJ2-7; 8 bases map to TRBD2. The germline CDR1 and CDR2 sequences are LGHDT and YNNKEL (reference sequence). J gave up 5 bases and V 4 bases, and 4 bases lay outside the gene matches. The CDR3 is 13 residues long. CDR3 sequence reads: CASSPGLEDEQYF. The CDR3 nucleotides are TGTGCCAGCAGCCCGGGACTAGAAGACGAGCAGTACTTC.

This rearrangement joins TRBV5-8 to TRBJ1-1; perhaps TRBD1 as D (6 bases). This CDR3 has 15 amino acids. Trimming shortened V by 5 bases and J by 1 base, and 15 bases separated the two germline ends. Germline V lookup: CDR1 SGHTS, CDR2 YDEGEE. This CDR3 is CASSSRGGGNTEAFF. In DNA form, the CDR3 reads TGTGCCAGCAGTTCCCGCGGGGGCGGGAACACTGAAGCTTTCTTT. Together with reference TRBV5-8 and TRBJ1-1, the CDR3 gives the full variable domain: EAGVTQSPTHLIKTRGQQATLRCSPISGHTSVYWYQQALGLGLQFLLWYDEGEERNRGNFPPRFSGRQFPNYSSELNVNALELEDSALYLCASSSRGGGNTEAFFGQGTRLTVV.